These 7 T cell receptor beta chains share one sample of origin, sequenced in a study of blood T cell repertoires in COVID-19. Data came from immunoSEQ multiplex PCR; TCRdb stores just in-frame clones and leaves some out. The sample gives some 160,000 clones, around 87% of which show up once; 2.5% is in the top ten. The material sequenced was peripheral blood. Receptors originate from a woman of 80 years or more with COVID-19, enrolled during active disease.

V usage is TRBV7-9 and J usage is TRBJ2-7, with 8 bases fitting TRBD1. Germline trimming cut 5 bases from V and 0 bases from J; bases unmatched to any gene: 6. The CDR3 runs 15 residues. Germline V CDR1 and CDR2: SEHNR, FQNEAQ (reference sequence). The CDR3 DNA reads as TGTGCCAGCAGCGGCCGGGACAGGAGCTCCTACGAGCAGTACTTC. It codes for CASSGRDRSSYEQYF.

CDR3 sequence (DNA): TGTGCCGCCAGATCCGGGTCCTATAATTCACCCCTCCACTTT. As protein: CAARSGSYNSPLHF. The genes are TRBV28 and TRBJ1-6; D gene uncertain. Germline-derived CDR1 and CDR2 are MDHEN and SYDVKM. V lost 11 bases, J lost 1 base, and 12 bases lay in between. There are 14 residues in the CDR3.

With respect to this clone: This same CDR3 is encoded by further DNA sequences in the sample. The chain is built from TRBV7-2 and TRBJ1-4, with D possibly matching TRBD1 (5 bases). The germline V gene has CDR1 SGHTA and CDR2 FQGNSA. This CDR3 region has 15 residues. Trimming removed 1 base at V and 3 bases at J, with 9 bases between. The CDR3 protein is CASSLGGAANEKLFF. Written as DNA, the CDR3 is TGTGCCAGCAGCTTAGGGGGCGCGGCTAATGAAAAACTGTTTTTT.

The rearrangement joins TRBV5-8 to TRBJ2-5; the D gene is possibly TRBD2 (5 bases). Trimming stripped 1 base from V and 2 bases from J, with 15 bases between. The germline gives CDR1 SGHTS, CDR2 YDEGEE. This CDR3 is 16 amino acids long. The CDR3 spells CASSLSIGMGQETQYF. CDR3 coding DNA: TGTGCCAGCAGCTTGTCGATCGGGATGGGGCAAGAGACCCAGTACTTC.

V and J are TRBV5-4 and TRBJ1-2; 10 nucleotides match TRBD1. The CDR3 spans 17 residues. V shed 1 base and J 4 bases; nucleotides not matched to a gene: 10. Germline V gene data show CDR1 as SGHNT and CDR2 as YYREEE (reference sequence). The CDR3 nucleotides are TGTGCCAGCAGCTTGCCGGGACAGGGGAACATAGGCTATGGCTACACCTTC. As protein: CASSLPGQGNIGYGYTF. Combining the CDR3 with reference TRBV5-4 and TRBJ1-2 gives the whole variable domain ETGVTQSPTHLIKTRGQQVTLRCSSQSGHNTVSWYQQALGQGPQFIFQYYREEENGRGNFPPRFSGLQFPNYSSELNVNALELDDSALYLCASSLPGQGNIGYGYTFGSGTRLTVV.

Worth noting for this clone: Other DNA sequences in the same sample also yield this CDR3. This chain links TRBV28 with TRBJ2-1; TRBD1 might be the D (6 bases). The CDR3 has 14 residues. Trimming left V 3 bases short and J 2 bases short, with 8 bases between. Germline-derived CDR1 and CDR2 are MDHEN and SYDVKM. Here the CDR3 DNA reads TGTGCCAGCAGTTTGGCAGGGGCCTACAATGAGCAGTTCTTC. Its protein is CASSLAGAYNEQFF.

V is TRBV18 and J is TRBJ2-1, with 7 bases identical to TRBD2. CDR1 is KGHSH, CDR2 LQKENI, per germline. The CDR3 runs 16 residues. Unmatched junction bases numbered 12, after V lost 4 bases and J lost 6 bases. The CDR3 region is CASSQLEAGKSNEQFF. DNA for the CDR3: TGTGCCAGCTCACAACTAGAAGCGGGAAAGTCCAATGAGCAGTTCTTC.